This T cell receptor (delta chain) derives from a study of Vδ1+ human thymocytes. The sorted cells were CD3+ Vdelta1+ Vdelta2- thymocytes from alphabeta-depleted thymus. The template was reverse-transcribed extracted RNA. CDR3 amplicons came from multiplex PCR with pooled V-gene forward and constant-region reverse primers. TCRdb processed the multiplex PCR reads again with the CATT caller. There are roughly 50,000 delta-chain clones in the sample; roughly 15% occur only once, and 0.5% to 0.55% lies in the top ten. Overall study findings and caveats: The authors advised highly purified populations and single-cell validation. TRG sequences recurred across donors, whereas TRD sequences stayed essentially private. Highly polyclonal TRG and TRD repertoires with Gaussian CDR3 length distributions appeared in thymus. Thymic delta-chain repertoires held about 20% Vdelta2 sequences and few Vdelta3, despite high sort purity.

Concerning this clone itself: Its antigen remains unknown.

V shed 1 base and J 4 bases; nucleotides not matched to a gene: 19. This CDR3 comprises 21 residues. Germline CDR1 TSWWSYY, CDR2 QGS. This TCR came from a boy under two years old who had congenital heart surgery. The gene calls are TRDV1 and TRDJ1; TRDD3 matches 12 bases. Sequencing was done on a sample of Vdelta1+ gamma-delta thymocytes from the thymus. Subset described: FACS-sorted CD3+ TCRalphabeta- TCRVdelta1+ TCRVdelta2- thymocytes. The CDR3: CALGEPHLPILGDTANDKLIF. CDR3 sequence (DNA): TGTGCTCTTGGGGAACCCCACCTCCCAATACTGGGGGATACTGCGAACGATAAACTCATCTTT.